The rows below give T cell receptor beta chains drawn from one sample of a study of cytomegalovirus exposure and HLA in healthy donors. Sequenced by immunoSEQ multiplex PCR; TCRdb stores in-frame clones only, minus some. The profile shows around 120,000 clones, around 80% of them singletons. The source material was PBMCs. The source of these receptors is a middle-aged woman in good health and CMV-seropositive. CDR3s leave out the opening cysteine and the closing phenylalanine or tryptophan.

j_gene,v_gene,len,CDR3aa
TRBJ2-7,TRBV5-1,16,ASSPNGGGTSGIGEQY
TRBJ2-5,TRBV2,12,ATAPFGGKETQY
TRBJ2-2,TRBV21-1,13,ARGTGGANTGELF
TRBJ2-7,TRBV7-9,14,ASSFKAGGRGYEQY
TRBJ2-1,TRBV6-5,11,ASSYSLYNEQF
TRBJ2-3,TRBV7-8,13,ASSTSQGEVDTQY
TRBJ2-1,TRBV9,13,ASSGSGSPYNEQF
TRBJ2-7,TRBV15,12,ATSRSGSADEQY
TRBJ2-5,TRBV5-1,12,ASSLELAGGPPY
TRBJ2-2,TRBV7-6,10,ASSSGDGELF
TRBJ1-5,TRBV4-2,18,ASSQDEDRGRLESNQPQH
TRBJ2-7,TRBV27,13,ASSLSTGGWRQQY
TRBJ2-3,TRBV23-1,18,ASSQFRDRGSRTRTDTQY
TRBJ1-5,TRBV7-2,13,ASSLTRGESQPQH
TRBJ1-3,TRBV4-3,13,ASSTDRSSGNTIY
TRBJ2-3,TRBV5-6,11,ASSFDFTDTQY
TRBJ2-3,TRBV7-2,13,ASSSQSGNTDTQY
TRBJ1-6,TRBV9,15,ASSASQGGSYNSPLH
TRBJ2-1,TRBV19,12,ASTGTGPLNEQF
TRBJ1-2,TRBV4-1,19,ASSQDGPTGLQGRDNYGYT
TRBJ1-2,TRBV9,14,ASSVAPTEILHGYT
TRBJ1-1,TRBV4-3,12,ASSQEGQSTEAF
TRBJ2-2,TRBV2,13,ASRLSGLDTGELF
TRBJ2-3,TRBV28,19,ASSSAGGTYLSPSKMDTQY
TRBJ1-6,TRBV19,14,ASQYREDRDNSPLH
TRBJ2-5,TRBV29-1,8,SVFEETQY